These T cell receptor beta chains were read from a single sample in a study of CD8 T cells in ankylosing spondylitis. TCRdb ran MiXCR on the 5' RACE reads and lists one entry per CDR3 protein. The sample has approximately 180,000 distinct CDR3 sequences, around a sixth seen once. The material sequenced was blood, either unsorted or a sorted T cell fraction (not recorded which). These receptors came from a male donor aged 5 to 29 with ankylosing spondylitis or in good health (not recorded which). Each CDR3 is given with its conserved first and last residue. The D gene is left open where the match is weak. A row's size may be missing; if present it is once, few, many or a size class.

j_call,d_call,v_call,clone_size,cdr3_aa,cdr3_nt
TRBJ2-7,-,TRBV20-1,many,CSATQAPYEQYF,TGCAGTGCGACTCAGGCCCCCTACGAGCAGTACTTC
TRBJ2-3,-,TRBV29-1,-,CSVSDQRTDTQYF,TGCAGCGTTTCCGACCAGCGCACAGATACGCAGTATTTT
TRBJ2-4,-,TRBV20-1,-,CSARRQAEILAKNIQYF,TGCAGTGCTAGAAGGCAGGCCGAGATACTAGCCAAAAACATTCAGTACTTC
TRBJ2-7,-,TRBV19,many,CASSETVDAYEQYF,TGTGCCAGTAGCGAGACAGTTGACGCCTACGAGCAGTACTTC
TRBJ2-2,-,TRBV9,many,CASSVGGVSTGELFF,TGTGCCAGCAGCGTAGGGGGAGTGTCCACCGGGGAGCTGTTTTTT
TRBJ1-2,-,TRBV27,many,CASSLAQGYGYTF,TGTGCCAGCAGTTTAGCTCAAGGCTATGGCTACACCTTC
TRBJ2-2,-,TRBV9,-,CASSVGREGAGELFF,TGTGCCAGCAGCGTAGGACGGGAAGGGGCCGGGGAGCTGTTTTTT
TRBJ1-5,-,TRBV7-2,many,CASSRGPGPQPQHF,TGTGCCAGCAGCCGCGGGCCGGGGCCTCAGCCCCAGCATTTT
TRBJ2-3,TRBD2,TRBV7-2,many,CASSPASGRVPTDTQYF,TGTGCCAGCAGCCCCGCTAGCGGGAGGGTCCCAACAGATACGCAGTATTTT
TRBJ2-7,TRBD1,TRBV5-1,many,CASSPGTGGVEQYF,TGCGCCAGCAGCCCCGGGACAGGGGGAGTCGAGCAGTACTTC
TRBJ2-2,-,TRBV5-1,many,CASSLVTTSGGELFF,TGCGCCAGCAGCTTGGTTACAACCAGCGGCGGGGAGCTGTTTTTT
TRBJ2-7,TRBD2,TRBV20-1,-,CSARERAVPTSGLYEQYF,TGCAGTGCTAGAGAACGAGCTGTCCCCACTAGCGGACTCTACGAGCAGTACTTC
TRBJ2-3,-,TRBV20-1,-,CSASYRGTDTQYF,TGCAGTGCTAGTTACAGGGGCACAGATACGCAGTATTTT
TRBJ2-7,TRBD1,TRBV25-1,-,CASSEGTGGYEQYF,TGTGCCAGCAGTGAAGGGACAGGGGGCTACGAGCAGTACTTC
TRBJ2-7,TRBD1,TRBV20-1,many,CSAAGTGVVQEQYF,TGCAGTGCAGCGGGGACAGGGGTGGTGCAAGAGCAGTACTTC
TRBJ2-2,TRBD1,TRBV29-1,-,CSVQGVWAGELFF,TGCAGCGTTCAGGGGGTCTGGGCCGGGGAGCTGTTTTTT
TRBJ2-1,TRBD1,TRBV27,many,CASSSQGNHNEQFF,TGTGCCAGCAGCTCACAGGGGAACCACAATGAGCAGTTCTTC
TRBJ2-1,-,TRBV27,many,CASSGVGGNNEQFF,TGTGCCAGCAGTGGGGTTGGGGGGAACAATGAGCAGTTCTTC
TRBJ2-4,TRBD2,TRBV12-3/TRBV12-4,many,CASSPGTSGTKNIQYF,TGTGCCAGCAGTCCGGGGACTAGCGGGACCAAAAACATTCAGTACTTC
TRBJ2-1,-,TRBV9,many,CASSVGGGDEQFF,TGTGCCAGCAGCGTGGGAGGGGGTGATGAGCAGTTCTTC
TRBJ2-5,-,TRBV7-9,-,CASSSRDPRGTQYF,TGTGCCAGCAGCTCCCGGGACCCCCGTGGGACCCAGTACTTC
TRBJ2-2,-,TRBV15,many,CATSRDHRTGELFF,TGTGCCACCAGCAGAGATCATCGGACCGGGGAGCTGTTTTTT
TRBJ2-7,-,TRBV20-1,many,CSAGNLPPDEQYF,TGCAGTGCTGGAAACCTCCCCCCTGACGAGCAGTACTTC
TRBJ2-6,-,TRBV6-5,-,CASSTNSGANVLTF,TGTGCCAGCAGTACGAACTCTGGGGCCAACGTCCTGACTTTC
TRBJ2-3,-,TRBV10-3,few,CAISGGSTDTQYF,TGTGCCATCAGTGGAGGAAGCACAGATACGCAGTATTTT
TRBJ2-1,-,TRBV12-3/TRBV12-4,many,CASSFQWGQVQFF,TGTGCCAGCAGTTTTCAGTGGGGGCAGGTGCAGTTCTTC
TRBJ2-3,-,TRBV28,many,CASSFGTAADTQYF,TGTGCCAGCAGTTTCGGGACCGCTGCAGATACGCAGTATTTT
TRBJ2-3,-,TRBV12-5,many,CASGVTKAPTDTQYF,TGTGCTAGTGGTGTGACTAAGGCCCCCACAGATACGCAGTATTTT
TRBJ2-1,-,TRBV20-1,many,CSASMGLHLSYNEQFF,TGCAGTGCTTCCATGGGACTGCACTTATCCTACAATGAGCAGTTCTTC
TRBJ2-1,TRBD2,TRBV29-1,few,CSVVGGGDYNEQFF,TGCAGCGTTGTCGGCGGGGGTGACTACAATGAGCAGTTCTTC
TRBJ2-3,-,TRBV7-9,many,CASRQLRGGDTQYF,TGTGCCAGCAGACAACTCCGGGGTGGTGATACGCAGTATTTT
TRBJ1-4,TRBD1,TRBV20-1,-,CSASPGQGSEKLFF,TGCAGTGCTAGTCCGGGACAGGGCAGTGAAAAACTGTTTTTT
TRBJ2-1,TRBD2,TRBV27,many,CASSLGLGSNEQFF,TGTGCCAGCAGTTTGGGACTAGGTAGCAATGAGCAGTTCTTC
TRBJ2-3,-,TRBV7-6,-,CASSWPGIEPSDTDTQYF,TGTGCCAGCAGCTGGCCTGGGATCGAGCCCTCGGACACAGATACGCAGTATTTT
TRBJ2-7,-,TRBV14,many,CASSHTTSEQYF,TGTGCCAGCAGCCATACTACCTCCGAGCAGTACTTC
TRBJ2-5,-,TRBV5-1,many,CASMSGQETQYF,TGCGCCAGCATGTCAGGCCAAGAGACCCAGTACTTC
TRBJ2-3,-,TRBV3-1,few,CASKEQEVADTQYF,TGTGCCAGCAAGGAACAGGAGGTGGCAGATACGCAGTATTTT